The 2 T cell receptor beta chains below all came from one sample that was sequenced in a study of T-cell reconstitution after alpha-beta-depleted transplantation in children. During its preparation, the TCRbeta library received unique molecular identifiers. TCRdb ran MiXCR on the PCR reads and lists one entry per CDR3 protein. The table lists about 300,000 distinct CDR3 sequences, roughly 7.8% of them singletons, with approximately 8.6% in the top ten. Study findings and constraints: Counts and diversity of T cells one year after transplant came mostly from newly produced T cells.

Their cognate antigens are unknown. Here the sequenced sample was peripheral blood, taken 360 days after TCRalphabeta/CD19-depleted stem cell transplant. The receptor source for this set is a female patient aged 2-9 years who had a stem cell transplant for Fanconi anemia, so the T cells may come from the graft donor.

Many counts were recorded for this clonotype. The chain is built from TRBV5-1 and TRBJ1-1; 9 bases line up with TRBD1. This CDR3 region has 16 residues. Trimming removed 5 bases from V and 3 bases from J; junction bases left unmatched: 11. In germline, CDR1 is SGHRS, CDR2 YFSETQ. CDR3 region: CASRSGTGSSDTEAFF. DNA for the CDR3: TGCGCCAGCAGGTCCGGGACAGGGTCGTCGGACACTGAAGCTTTCTTT.

The chain carries TRBV20-1 and TRBJ2-4, with D possibly being TRBD1 (6 bases). This CDR3 region has 15 residues. Germline V gene data show CDR1 as DFQATT and CDR2 as SNEGSKA (reference sequence). The germline V and J ends were trimmed by 6 bases and 6 bases, with 21 bases remaining between them. In nucleotides, the CDR3 is TGCAGTGCCCGGAACGTGGGGGCGCGCGGAAACATTCAGTACTTC. This translates into CSARNVGARGNIQYF.